This passage covers 2 T cell receptor beta chains from one sample sequenced in a study of T cell changes during pregnancy in multiple sclerosis. Sequencing was performed with immunoSEQ multiplex PCR; in TCRdb, only in-frame clones are kept and a portion is missing. The sample gives about 38,000 clones, 85% to 95% of which show up once; around 0.4% is in the top ten. This specimen consisted of CD4+ T cells from peripheral blood mononuclear cells, obtained in the second trimester of pregnancy. The receptors derive from a female donor with multiple sclerosis, enrolled in a pregnancy study.

The CDR3 is CASSQGGANTGELFF. CDR3 nucleotides: TGCGCCAGCAGCCAGGGCGGGGCGAACACCGGGGAGCTGTTTTTT. The chain has TRBV4-3 and TRBJ2-2; tentative D call: TRBD2 (6 bases). V was clipped by 3 bases and J by 0 bases, with 8 bases between them. Per the germline V gene, CDR1 is LGHNA and CDR2 is YSLEER. The CDR3 loop spans 15 amino acids.

The genes are TRBV5-1 and TRBJ1-2; possibly TRBD1 for D (6 bases). V lost 3 bases to trimming and J lost 4 bases, with 16 bases between them. This CDR3 region has 15 residues. Per the germline V gene, CDR1 is SGHRS and CDR2 is YFSETQ. CDR3 sequence: CASSSGTQLVYGYTF. For the CDR3, the DNA is TGCGCCAGCAGCTCCGGGACACAGCTGGTCTATGGCTACACCTTC.